This TCR beta chain was captured by sequencing in a study of T cell repertoires in cytomegalovirus infection. MiXCR, applied by TCRdb to the reads, yields one record per CDR3 protein. Of roughly 920,000 distinct CDR3 sequences in the sample, around 29% are singletons; the top ten hold about 14%. Germline V gene sequence: CDR1 MNHNY, CDR2 SVGAGI (reference sequence). V lost 2 bases to trimming and J lost 2 bases, with 13 bases between them. The CDR3 loop spans 15 amino acids. The table lists this clonotype with a few counts. Its antigen is still unknown. The source is a human donor in good health (CMV status not recorded). Some clones in this sample may be carry-over from other donors' samples. The sequencing used cultured CD8+ T cells from PBMCs, collected from culture after CMV antigen stimulation. The chain recombines TRBV6-6 with TRBJ2-7, with no clear D. As DNA, the CDR3 is TGTGCCAGCAGTTACCTCGGCCTACAAACCTACGAGCAGTACTTC. It yields the protein CASSYLGLQTYEQYF.